This T cell receptor beta chain was identified in a study of blood T cell repertoires in COVID-19. About the research overall: Sources were T cells, B-cell-depleted T cells, or PBMCs; the material itself was cDNA or gDNA.

Trimming removed 2 bases at V and 0 bases at J, with 9 bases between. Germline values: CDR1 SGHAT, CDR2 FQNNGV. CDR3 size: 15 residues. Authors' analysis steps: It was from reference gene primer amplification that nucleated cell counts were estimated. The protocol was immunoSEQ multiplex PCR, while the TCRdb copy is restricted to in-frame clones and leaves out a portion. V and J calls and clone size come straight from that table; D and trimming were deduced from the DNA. The sample shows around 100,000 clones, about 90% of them seen only once. The sample consisted of peripheral blood. This chain connects TRBV11-2 to TRBJ2-3, with D perhaps matching TRBD1 (6 bases). The TCR was taken from a man aged 45-60 years in a cohort sampled during active COVID-19. The CDR3 bases are TGTGCCAGCAGCTTAAGGGGGTCTAGCACAGATACGCAGTATTTT. The encoded protein is CASSLRGSSTDTQYF.